The next 11 T cell receptor beta chains were all read from a single sample in a study of blood T cells in healthy people across ages. Combining a sample-barcoded 5' primer with a J-beta primer mix, a second PCR ran for about 6 to 12 cycles. In TCRdb, the 5' RACE reads were re-called with MiXCR into one record per CDR3 protein. The table has over 950,000 distinct CDR3 sequences, roughly two fifths seen once. Sequences were obtained from blood. The receptors come from a man younger than 35 in good health.

The chain links TRBV25-1 to TRBJ1-1, with TRBD1 as a possible D gene (5 bases). The germline V gene has CDR1 MGHDK and CDR2 SYGVNS. V gave up 1 base and J gave up 10 bases, with 13 bases separating them. The CDR3 sequence is 13 residues long. The CDR3 DNA sequence: TGTGCCAGCAGTGAATCTGGGGGGAGTCCAGCTTTCTTT. Translating it yields CASSESGGSPAFF.

The rearrangement links TRBV4-3 to TRBJ2-1; D not resolved. V gave up 3 bases and J gave up 1 base, with 10 bases separating them. Germline loops: CDR1 LGHNA, CDR2 YSLEER. The CDR3 has 15 residues. The CDR3 is CASSQIARSYNEQFF. DNA for the CDR3: TGCGCCAGCAGCCAGATCGCAAGGTCCTACAATGAGCAGTTCTTC.

This clonotype was seen at least ten times. The V and J genes are TRBV20-1 and TRBJ2-3, with 10 positions matching TRBD2. The germline V gene encodes CDR1 DFQATT and CDR2 SNEGSKA (reference sequence). Germline trimming cut 3 bases from V and 4 bases from J; bases unmatched to any gene: 7. The CDR3 extends over 15 amino acids. DNA of the CDR3: TGCAGTGCTAGGGCCCTAGCGGGGGTGTCAGATACGCAGTATTTT. This gives the protein CSARALAGVSDTQYF.

This clonotype was found a few times. The chain couples TRBV4-3 to TRBJ2-5, with a tentative D call TRBD1 (6 bases). V was clipped by 5 bases and J by 1 base, with 14 bases between them. The CDR3 is made up of 15 amino acids. Germline CDR1 is LGHNA and CDR2 is YSLEER. The CDR3 bases are TGCGCCAGCAGCAATCGAGACAGGTCCCAAGAGACCCAGTACTTC. Translating gives CASSNRDRSQETQYF.

V is TRBV7-9 and J is TRBJ2-1; D remains unclear. Per germline, CDR1 SEHNR and CDR2 FQNEAQ (reference sequence). The CDR3 is 14 amino acids. V lost 4 bases and J 9 bases, leaving 16 bases between the germline ends. The CDR3 DNA reads TGTGCCAGCAGCTCTCAAGCGTCTTTAACTGAGCAGTTCTTC. This encodes CASSSQASLTEQFF. The full variable domain, completed using reference TRBV7-9 and TRBJ2-1, is DTGVSQNPRHKITKRGQNVTFRCDPISEHNRLYWYRQTLGQGPEFLTYFQNEAQLEKSRLLSDRFSAERPKGSFSTLEIQRTEQGDSAMYLCASSSQASLTEQFFGPGTRLTVL.

The chain recombines TRBV7-8 with TRBJ2-3; 8 positions match TRBD2. Germline trimming cut 3 bases from V and 2 bases from J; bases unmatched to any gene: 7. Germline V gene lookup returns CDR1 SGHVS and CDR2 FQNEAQ. The CDR3 length is 16 residues. The CDR3 is CASSLGTSRATDTQYF. In nucleotides, the CDR3 is TGTGCCAGCAGCTTGGGGACTAGTCGTGCCACAGATACGCAGTATTTT.

The chain is built from TRBV20-1 and TRBJ2-1, with D perhaps TRBD1 (6 bases). V was shortened by 1 base and J by 9 bases, with 7 bases between the two germline ends. Germline loops: CDR1 DFQATT, CDR2 SNEGSKA (reference sequence). The CDR3 has 11 residues. The CDR3 DNA is TGCAGTGCTAGAGGGGACATTGAGCAGTTCTTC. It is translated as CSARGDIEQFF.

The rearrangement joins TRBV6-1 to TRBJ2-3; 7 nucleotides line up with TRBD2. The CDR3 has 13 residues. Germline V gene lookup returns CDR1 MNHNS and CDR2 SASEGT. J was trimmed by 5 bases and V by 7 bases; bases with no gene match: 6. The CDR3 nucleotides read TGTGCCAGCACACGGGGGGTTGGAGATACGCAGTATTTT. Translation gives CASTRGVGDTQYF.

The CDR3 nucleotides read TGTGCCATCAGTGTCAAACTAGCGGGCTACGAGCAGTTCTTC. Translating it yields CAISVKLAGYEQFF. V and J are TRBV10-3 and TRBJ2-1; 9 bases line up with TRBD2. The V gene's germline CDR1 is ENHRY and CDR2 SYGVKD. This CDR3 spans 14 amino acids. V dropped 4 bases and J dropped 10; count of bases not matched to a gene: 8.

The J gene is TRBJ2-5, the V gene TRBV7-2, with D uncertain. Trimming took 4 bases from V and 0 from J, leaving 9 bases between them. The CDR3 has 14 amino acids. Germline CDR1 SGHTA, CDR2 FQGNSA. The CDR3 DNA is TGTGCCAGCAGCTATCAGGCGAACCAAGAGACCCAGTACTTC. Its translation is CASSYQANQETQYF. The whole variable domain, remainder taken from reference TRBV7-2 and TRBJ2-5, is GAGVSQSPSNKVTEKGKDVELRCDPISGHTALYWYRQSLGQGLEFLIYFQGNSAPDKSGLPSDRFSAERTGGSVSTLTIQRTQQEDSAVYLCASSYQANQETQYFGPGTRLLVL.

This clonotype was seen a few times. The chain carries TRBV7-6 and TRBJ1-1, with D hard to call. From germline, CDR1 is SGHVS and CDR2 FNYEAQ. The CDR3 loop spans 15 amino acids. The V gene lost 1 base and the J gene lost 0 bases, with 9 bases spanning the gap. CDR3 amino acids: CASSLGRSMNTEAFF. In DNA form, the CDR3 reads TGTGCCAGCAGCTTAGGGAGATCCATGAACACTGAAGCTTTCTTT. Variable domain in full (rest from reference TRBV7-6 and TRBJ1-1): GAGVSQSPRYKVTKRGQDVALRCDPISGHVSLYWYRQALGQGPEFLTYFNYEAQQDKSGLPNDRFSAERPEGSISTLTIQRTEQRDSAMYRCASSLGRSMNTEAFFGQGTRLTVV.